This T cell receptor (beta chain) comes out of a study of cytotoxic CD8 clonotypes in ibrutinib-treated CLL. CDR3 length: 13 residues. CDR1 MNHNY and CDR2 SVGAGI come from the germline V gene (reference sequence). Trimming left V 11 bases short and J 6 bases short, with 16 bases between. The data were produced by immunoSEQ multiplex PCR, yet TCRdb's version contains in-frame clones alone and is incomplete. The repertoire consists of about 300,000 clones, with 60% to 80% occurring once and the leading ten covering about 5.8%. General study points: Public clonotypes (which were uncommon) either contracted or remained stable on treatment.

This clone appeared a single time. Its antigen is not identified. This specimen was PBMCs, taken at disease progression, from a patient treated with ibrutinib. The chain has TRBV6-6 and TRBJ2-2; either TRBD1 or TRBD2 may fit D (5 bases each). This sequence originates from a human donor with chronic lymphocytic leukemia. The CDR3 nucleotides read TGTGCCGGCTCCCCGGGGCTATCCGGGGAGCTGTTTTTT. It translates to CAGSPGLSGELFF.